Described below is a single T cell receptor (beta chain) sequence and its context. RNA was extracted with the RNeasy kit, and a quantity of 0.5 to 1 ug was reverse transcribed using random hexamers. Across 54 Vbeta and 13 Jbeta, immunoSEQ multiplex PCR amplified TCR beta CDR3. In TCRdb, the immunoSEQ multiplex PCR reads were re-called with MiXCR into one record per CDR3 protein. In the table there are some 150,000 distinct CDR3 sequences, approximately 94% of which are singletons. Sequencing of TCR beta was performed on blood CD8+ T cells and on blood CD4+ T cells. The source of the sample is a study of CD8 T cells in Susac syndrome. J was trimmed by 5 bases and V by 5 bases; bases with no gene match: 8. The CDR3 contains 14 residues. Germline CDR1 reads SQVTM; CDR2 reads ANQGSEA.

The chain joins TRBV29-1 to TRBJ2-5, with TRBD2 matching 10 bases. Sequenced input: CD8+ T cells from PBMCs. The TCR originated in a human donor with multiple sclerosis. The DNA of the CDR3 is TGCAGCGTTACTCAGCGGGGGGGCACTGAGACCCAGTACTTC. Residues: CSVTQRGGTETQYF.